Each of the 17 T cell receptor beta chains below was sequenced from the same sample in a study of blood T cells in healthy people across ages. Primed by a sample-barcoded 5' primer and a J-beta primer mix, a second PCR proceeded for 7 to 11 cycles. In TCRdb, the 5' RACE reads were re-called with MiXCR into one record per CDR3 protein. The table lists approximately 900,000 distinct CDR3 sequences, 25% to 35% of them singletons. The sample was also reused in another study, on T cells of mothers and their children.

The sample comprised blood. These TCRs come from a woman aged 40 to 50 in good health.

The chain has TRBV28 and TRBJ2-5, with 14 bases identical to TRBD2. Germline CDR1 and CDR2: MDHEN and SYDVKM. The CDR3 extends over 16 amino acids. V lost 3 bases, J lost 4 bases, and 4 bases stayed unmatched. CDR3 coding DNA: TGTGCCAGCAGTTTTGGACTAGCGGGGGGCCTAGAGACCCAGTACTTC. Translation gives CASSFGLAGGLETQYF.

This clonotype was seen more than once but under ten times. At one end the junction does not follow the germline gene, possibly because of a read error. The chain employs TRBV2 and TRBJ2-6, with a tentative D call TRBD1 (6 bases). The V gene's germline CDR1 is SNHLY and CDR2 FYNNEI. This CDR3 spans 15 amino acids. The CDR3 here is CANSEQGRGANVLTF. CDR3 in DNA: TGTGCCAACAGTGAACAGGGCCGCGGGGCCAACGTCCTGACTTTC.

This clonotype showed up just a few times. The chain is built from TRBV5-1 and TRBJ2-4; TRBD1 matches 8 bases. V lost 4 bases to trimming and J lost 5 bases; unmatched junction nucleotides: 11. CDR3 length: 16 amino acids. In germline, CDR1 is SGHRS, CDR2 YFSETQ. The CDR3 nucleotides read TGCGCCAGCAGCATACGGACAGGGTTCAACGAAAACATTCAGTACTTC. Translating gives CASSIRTGFNENIQYF.

The CDR3 DNA is TGCGCCAGCAGCACCGGGACAGGGTGGAACTATGGCTACACCTTC. Translation: CASSTGTGWNYGYTF. The chain couples TRBV5-1 to TRBJ1-2, with TRBD1 matching over 9 bases. Germline CDR1 is SGHRS and CDR2 is YFSETQ. The CDR3 runs 15 residues. V dropped 4 bases and J dropped 2; count of bases not matched to a gene: 6.

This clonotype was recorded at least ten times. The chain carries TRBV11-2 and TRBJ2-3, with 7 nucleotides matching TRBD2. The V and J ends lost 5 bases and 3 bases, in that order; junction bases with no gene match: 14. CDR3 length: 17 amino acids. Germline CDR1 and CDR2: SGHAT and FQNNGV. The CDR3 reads CASSPPGGAGRTDTQYF. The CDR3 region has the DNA TGTGCCAGCAGCCCCCCCGGGGGAGCGGGGCGAACAGATACGCAGTATTTT.

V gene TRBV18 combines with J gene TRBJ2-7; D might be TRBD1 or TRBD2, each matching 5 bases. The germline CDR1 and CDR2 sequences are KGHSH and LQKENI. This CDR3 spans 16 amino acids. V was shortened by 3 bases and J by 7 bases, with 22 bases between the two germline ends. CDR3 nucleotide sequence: TGTGCCAGCTCACCCCTCGGACGGGAAGCAAGGGGTGAGCAGTACTTC. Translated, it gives CASSPLGREARGEQYF. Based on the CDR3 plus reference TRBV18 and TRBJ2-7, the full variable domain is NAGVMQNPRHLVRRRGQEARLRCSPMKGHSHVYWYRQLPEEGLKFMVYLQKENIIDESGMPKERFSAEFPKEGPSILRIQQVVRGDSAAYFCASSPLGREARGEQYFGPGTRLTVT.

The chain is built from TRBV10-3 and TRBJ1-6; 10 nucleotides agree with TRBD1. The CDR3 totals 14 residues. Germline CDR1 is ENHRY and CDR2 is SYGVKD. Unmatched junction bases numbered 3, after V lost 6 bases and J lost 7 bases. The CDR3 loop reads CAIRPGQGNSPLHF. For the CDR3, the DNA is TGTGCCATCAGGCCGGGACAGGGGAATTCACCCCTCCACTTT.

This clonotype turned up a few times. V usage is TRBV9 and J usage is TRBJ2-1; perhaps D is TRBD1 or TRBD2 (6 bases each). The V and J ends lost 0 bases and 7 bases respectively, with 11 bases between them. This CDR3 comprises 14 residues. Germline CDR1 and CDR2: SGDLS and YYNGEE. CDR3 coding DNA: TGTGCCAGCAGCGTAGGAGGGGGGAGTAATGAGCAGTTCTTC. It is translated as CASSVGGGSNEQFF.

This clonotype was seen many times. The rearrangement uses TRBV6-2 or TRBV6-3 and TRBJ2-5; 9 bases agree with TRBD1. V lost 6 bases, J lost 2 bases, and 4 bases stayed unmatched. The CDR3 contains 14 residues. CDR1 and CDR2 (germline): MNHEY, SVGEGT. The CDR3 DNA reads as TGTGCCAGCAGCCGGGGGACAGGGCAAGAGACCCAGTACTTC. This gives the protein CASSRGTGQETQYF.

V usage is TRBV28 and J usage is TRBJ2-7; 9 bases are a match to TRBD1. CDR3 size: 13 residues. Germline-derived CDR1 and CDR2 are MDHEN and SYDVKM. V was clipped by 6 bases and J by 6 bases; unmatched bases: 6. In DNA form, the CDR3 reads TGTGCCAGCAGAAACACAGGGGGCGTCGAGCAGTACGTC. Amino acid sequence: CASRNTGGVEQYV.

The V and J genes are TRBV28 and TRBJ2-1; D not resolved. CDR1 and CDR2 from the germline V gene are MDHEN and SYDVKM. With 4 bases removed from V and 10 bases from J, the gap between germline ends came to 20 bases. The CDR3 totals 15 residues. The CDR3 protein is CASSSTSTWMVEQFF. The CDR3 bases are TGTGCCAGCAGTTCGACCAGCACCTGGATGGTAGAGCAGTTCTTC. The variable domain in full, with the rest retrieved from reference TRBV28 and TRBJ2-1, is DVKVTQSSRYLVKRTGEKVFLECVQDMDHENMFWYRQDPGLGLRLIYFSYDVKMKEKGDIPEGYSVSREKKERFSLILESASTNQTSMYLCASSSTSTWMVEQFFGPGTRLTVL.

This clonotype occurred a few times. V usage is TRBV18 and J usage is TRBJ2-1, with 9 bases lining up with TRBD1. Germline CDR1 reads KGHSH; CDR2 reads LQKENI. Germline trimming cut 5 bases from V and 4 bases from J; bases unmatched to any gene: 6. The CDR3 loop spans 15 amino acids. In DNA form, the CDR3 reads TGTGCCAGCTCAGAGGGACAGGGAGATTACAATGAGCAGTTCTTC. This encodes CASSEGQGDYNEQFF.

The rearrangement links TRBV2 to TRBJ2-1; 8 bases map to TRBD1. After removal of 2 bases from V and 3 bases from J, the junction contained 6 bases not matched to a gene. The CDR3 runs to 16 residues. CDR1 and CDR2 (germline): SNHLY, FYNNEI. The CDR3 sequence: CASSEPDRAYYNEQFF. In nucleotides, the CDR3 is TGTGCCAGCAGTGAACCGGACAGGGCATACTACAATGAGCAGTTCTTC.

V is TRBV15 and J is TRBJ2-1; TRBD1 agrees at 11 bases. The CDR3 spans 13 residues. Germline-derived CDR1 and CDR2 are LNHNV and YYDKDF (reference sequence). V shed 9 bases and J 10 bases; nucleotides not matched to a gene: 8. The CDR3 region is CATRTGGSYEQFF. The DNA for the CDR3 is TGTGCCACGAGGACAGGGGGCTCCTACGAGCAGTTCTTC.

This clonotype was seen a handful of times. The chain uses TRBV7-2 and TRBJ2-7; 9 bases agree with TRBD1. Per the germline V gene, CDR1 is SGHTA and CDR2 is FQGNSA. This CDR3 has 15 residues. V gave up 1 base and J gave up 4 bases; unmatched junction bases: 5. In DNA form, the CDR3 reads TGTGCCAGCAGCTTAGTGACAGGGGGTTTATACGAGCAGTACTTC. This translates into CASSLVTGGLYEQYF.

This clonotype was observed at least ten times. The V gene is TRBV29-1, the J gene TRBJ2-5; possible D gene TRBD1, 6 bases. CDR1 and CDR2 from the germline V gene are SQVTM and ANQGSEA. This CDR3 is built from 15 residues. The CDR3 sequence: CSYFWLTGVKETQYF. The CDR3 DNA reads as TGCAGTTATTTCTGGTTGACAGGTGTTAAAGAGACCCAGTACTTC.

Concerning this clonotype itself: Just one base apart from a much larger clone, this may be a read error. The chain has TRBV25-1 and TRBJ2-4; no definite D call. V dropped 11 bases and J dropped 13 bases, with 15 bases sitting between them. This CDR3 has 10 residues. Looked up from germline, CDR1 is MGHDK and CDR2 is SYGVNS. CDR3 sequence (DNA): TGTGCCTTAAAGAGCCATGAGCAGTACTTC. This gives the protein CALKSHEQYF.